This T cell receptor (beta chain) was obtained from a study of T cell repertoires in cytomegalovirus infection. Study details: It was recently identified HLA-C-restricted and well-studied HLA-B-restricted CMV epitopes that the study used. TCR beta signatures that were public indicated CMV infection and matching HLA type. General study findings and limits: HLA-C-restricted CMV clonotypes gave the most frequent clonotype in two of eight donors. Of the TCR beta families, the public ones yielded a cumulative frequency that identified carriers of CMV plus the relevant HLA.

TCRdb redid the calling of the reads with MiXCR, one entry per CDR3 protein. Of 900,000 to 950,000 distinct CDR3 sequences listed, around 31% are singletons. A note on this clonotype: The antigen remains undetermined.

V was shortened by 3 bases and J by 0 bases, with 15 bases between the two germline ends. This CDR3 contains 16 residues. Looked up from germline, CDR1 is SGDLS and CDR2 is YYNGEE. The chain joins TRBV9 to TRBJ2-5, with D possibly TRBD2 on 6 matching bases. Sequenced material: cultured CD8+ T cells from PBMCs, taken from culture after CMV antigen stimulation. The origin of this receptor is a human donor in good health (CMV status not recorded). Some clones in this sample may be carry-over from other donors' samples. The CDR3 DNA reads TGTGCCAGCAGCGACCCCGGGACTCAGTACCAAGAGACCCAGTACTTC. Protein sequence: CASSDPGTQYQETQYF.